The 13 T cell receptor beta chains listed next were all sequenced from one sample in a study of T cells of healthy individuals. TCRdb itself ran the 5' RACE reads through MiXCR, one entry per CDR3 protein. The data show roughly 87,000 distinct CDR3 sequences, 17% seen once. All receptors come from a human donor in good health.

The chain is built from TRBV18 and TRBJ2-5; the D is unclear. The length of the CDR3 is 14 residues. Trimming removed 0 bases at V and 1 base at J, with 6 bases between. CDR1 KGHSH and CDR2 LQKENI come from the germline V gene. CDR3 DNA: TGTGCCAGCTCACCACCGTCAGGCCAAGAGACCCAGTACTTC. This codes for CASSPPSGQETQYF.

Only a few counts were recorded for this clonotype. This chain links TRBV7-2 with TRBJ2-5; maybe TRBD1 (5 bases). Between the trimmed V and J ends, which lost 5 bases and 5 bases, there was a span of 21 bases. Germline loops: CDR1 SGHTA, CDR2 FQGNSA. The length of the CDR3 is 16 residues. CDR3 in DNA: TGTGCCAGCAGCCATCTCTCAGGGTTGAGTTGGGAGACCCAGTACTTC. It encodes CASSHLSGLSWETQYF.

The table lists this clonotype with a few counts. CDR3 bases: TGCAGTGCTAGAGTCCCTCGGCGGGAGAACACCGGGGAGCTGTTTTTT. Amino acid sequence: CSARVPRRENTGELFF. The V and J genes are TRBV20-1 and TRBJ2-2; a possible D gene is TRBD2 (6 bases). Germline CDR1 reads DFQATT; CDR2 reads SNEGSKA (reference sequence). CDR3 length: 16 residues. V was pared by 1 base and J by 1 base, with 13 bases between.

The chain employs TRBV7-3 and TRBJ2-3, with TRBD2 matching over 12 bases. Germline V gene sequence: CDR1 SGHTA, CDR2 FQGTGA. V lost 5 bases, J lost 4 bases, and 7 bases stayed unmatched. The CDR3 is made up of 16 amino acids. CDR3 residues: CASSPYTSGRSDTQYF. DNA for the CDR3: TGTGCCAGCAGCCCTTATACTAGCGGGAGGTCAGATACGCAGTATTTT.

This chain's CDR3 is CASSQESGGPQETQYF. CDR3 bases: TGCGCCAGCAGCCAAGAATCCGGGGGGCCACAAGAGACCCAGTACTTC. The chain carries TRBV4-3 and TRBJ2-5; D is possibly TRBD2 (7 bases). With 0 bases removed from V and 2 bases from J, the gap between germline ends came to 13 bases. Germline-derived CDR1 and CDR2 are LGHNA and YSLEER. The CDR3 covers 16 residues.

V gene TRBV10-3 combines with J gene TRBJ2-3; possible D gene TRBD1, 5 bases. Trimming pared 7 bases from V and 0 bases from J, leaving 8 bases between. This CDR3 is 13 amino acids long. Per germline, CDR1 ENHRY and CDR2 SYGVKD. In DNA form, the CDR3 reads TGTGCCATCACTGGACAAAGCACAGATACGCAGTATTTT. Translating it yields CAITGQSTDTQYF.

In DNA, the CDR3 is TGCAGCGTTTCCATCGGGGCAGGCACCGGGGAGCTGTTTTTT. Translated: CSVSIGAGTGELFF. The chain combines TRBV29-1 with TRBJ2-2; tentatively, D is TRBD1 or TRBD2 (5 bases each). V was shortened by 5 bases and J by 4 bases, with 14 bases between the two germline ends. The germline CDR1 and CDR2 sequences are SQVTM and ANQGSEA. This CDR3 spans 14 amino acids.

This clonotype was detected a few times. DNA for the CDR3: TGTGCCAGCAGTTCCTCCCGGACAGGGGTTAGAGCCAAAAACATTCAGTACTTC. Translated, it gives CASSSSRTGVRAKNIQYF. J is TRBJ2-4 and V is TRBV6-2 or TRBV6-3; 9 bases line up with TRBD1. The J segment lost 0 bases and the V segment lost 4 bases, leaving 10 bases of the junction unmatched. The CDR3 is 18 residues long. CDR1 is MNHEY, CDR2 SVGEGT, per germline.

This chain connects TRBV12-3 or TRBV12-4 to TRBJ2-1; 8 bases are shared with TRBD2. The junction had 4 bases not matched to a gene; V was cut back by 3 bases and J by 9 bases. The CDR3 consists of 13 residues. The CDR3 spells CASSLVREGEQFF. In DNA, the CDR3 is TGTGCCAGCAGTTTGGTTCGGGAGGGTGAGCAGTTCTTC.

At least ten counts were recorded for this clonotype. CDR3 region: CASSVGGQGGYTF. The CDR3 region has the DNA TGTGCCAGCAGCGTAGGGGGACAGGGAGGCTACACCTTC. The V and J genes are TRBV9 and TRBJ1-2, with 9 bases identical to TRBD1. The CDR3 totals 13 residues. Germline loops: CDR1 SGDLS, CDR2 YYNGEE. V lost 0 bases to trimming and J lost 8 bases; unmatched junction nucleotides: 2.

This clonotype was observed many times. This rearrangement joins TRBV10-3 to TRBJ2-3; TRBD2 agrees at 8 bases. Germline V gene lookup returns CDR1 ENHRY and CDR2 SYGVKD. V lost 7 bases, J lost 3 bases, and 3 bases stayed unmatched. This CDR3 contains 13 residues. The CDR3 DNA follows: TGTGCCATCAAGGCGGGGGGAACAGATACGCAGTATTTT. This gives the protein CAIKAGGTDTQYF.

This clonotype was recorded a few times. The rearrangement links TRBV10-2 to TRBJ2-1; the D is unclear. Germline loops: CDR1 WSHSY, CDR2 SAAADI. The V gene lost 5 bases and the J gene lost 0 bases, with 14 bases spanning the gap. CDR3 size: 16 residues. CDR3 nucleotides: TGCGCCAGCAGTTTTGGAGCGCCGTCCTCCTACAATGAGCAGTTCTTC. Translating gives CASSFGAPSSYNEQFF.

This clonotype was observed a few times. The J gene is TRBJ2-7, the V gene TRBV3-1; D might be TRBD2 (6 bases). Trimming took 4 bases from V and 1 from J, leaving 14 bases between them. CDR3 size: 15 residues. Germline lookup yields CDR1 LGHDT and CDR2 YNNKEL (reference sequence). The CDR3, as DNA: TGTGCCAGCAGCCCAACTATCCGGGGGTCCTACGAGCAGTACTTC. Translating it yields CASSPTIRGSYEQYF.